One and the same sample provided the 16 T cell receptor beta chains below, sequenced in a study of blood T cell repertoires in COVID-19. The repertoire was sequenced with immunoSEQ multiplex PCR; TCRdb's copy has only in-frame clones and lacks some. The sample lists 250,000 to 300,000 clones; about nine tenths were seen once. The specimen was peripheral blood. These receptors were collected from a woman between 50 and 59 years old with COVID-19, enrolled during active disease.

The chain has TRBV5-6 and TRBJ2-7, with 10 bases lining up with TRBD1. With 2 bases clipped from V and 3 bases from J, the junction kept 2 bases outside the gene matches. In germline, CDR1 is SGHDT, CDR2 YYEEEE. The CDR3 is 14 residues long. CDR3 bases: TGTGCCAGCAGCTTCCGGGACAGGGGCTACGAGCAGTACTTC. It yields the protein CASSFRDRGYEQYF.

The genes are TRBV10-3 and TRBJ1-2, with 8 bases aligning to TRBD1. The CDR3 runs to 12 residues. Germline CDR1 is ENHRY and CDR2 is SYGVKD. The V and J ends lost 8 bases and 6 bases, in that order; junction bases with no gene match: 5. The CDR3 loop is CAIGQGTDGYTF. In DNA form, the CDR3 reads TGTGCCATCGGACAGGGAACGGATGGCTACACCTTC.

The chain joins TRBV27 to TRBJ2-7, with D possibly TRBD1 on 5 matching bases. Germline CDR1 and CDR2: MNHEY and SMNVEV (reference sequence). Trimming pared 0 bases from V and 5 bases from J, leaving 23 bases between. The CDR3 covers 18 residues. CDR3 region: CASSLSKTTVRLFNEQYF. The CDR3 nucleotides are TGTGCCAGCAGTTTATCGAAAACGACAGTGAGGCTTTTCAACGAGCAGTACTTC.

Only one count was recorded for this clone. The CDR3 spells CASSLVLAGASRTDTQYF. The DNA for the CDR3 is TGCGCCAGCAGCTTGGTACTAGCGGGCGCCAGTCGCACAGATACGCAGTATTTT. V and J are TRBV5-1 and TRBJ2-3, with 9 bases identical to TRBD2. V lost 0 bases, J lost 1 base, and 9 bases stayed unmatched. The V gene's germline CDR1 is SGHRS and CDR2 YFSETQ. This CDR3 comprises 18 residues.

The rearrangement links TRBV21-1 to TRBJ1-2; no DNA check was done on the table's D call, TRBD1. TRBV21-1 is a pseudogene. This CDR3 has 16 amino acids. The CDR3 protein is CASSKDTDLGAIGYTF. The DNA for the CDR3 is TGTGCCAGCAGCAAAGACACAGACCTTGGGGCTATTGGCTACACCTTC.

There are a few counts of this clone. This chain joins TRBV28 and TRBJ2-7, with 7 bases identical to TRBD1. After removal of 9 bases from V and 3 bases from J, the junction contained 11 bases not matched to a gene. Germline V gene sequence: CDR1 MDHEN, CDR2 SYDVKM. The CDR3 totals 14 residues. CDR3 nucleotide sequence: TGTGCCAGTACGATACAGGGGAAGAACTACGAGCAGTACTTC. Protein product: CASTIQGKNYEQYF.

The chain links TRBV4-1 to TRBJ1-1; D remains unclear. Trimming pared 0 bases from V and 0 bases from J, leaving 17 bases between. The CDR3 contains 18 residues. Germline CDR1 MGHRA, CDR2 YSYEKL. CDR3 bases: TGCGCCAGCAGCCAAGATCTGTCAGTAACAGCTTTGAACACTGAAGCTTTCTTT. It encodes CASSQDLSVTALNTEAFF.

V is TRBV6-1 and J is TRBJ2-1; the match to TRBD2 covers 16 bases. Unmatched junction bases numbered 8, after V lost 0 bases and J lost 3 bases. CDR3 length: 20 residues. Germline CDR1 is MNHNS and CDR2 is SASEGT. This chain's CDR3 is CASSEAVPGLAGGSYNEQFF. The CDR3 bases are TGTGCCAGCAGTGAAGCGGTCCCGGGACTAGCGGGAGGGAGCTACAATGAGCAGTTCTTC.

V gene TRBV11-2 combines with J gene TRBJ1-2, with a weak D call TRBD1 (6 bases). V was shortened by 4 bases and J by 2 bases, with 17 bases between the two germline ends. CDR1 is SGHAT and CDR2 is FQNNGV in the germline V gene. The CDR3 runs to 16 residues. The CDR3 DNA is TGTGCCAGCAGCTCCCTACAGGGAAGGATCAACTATGGCTACACCTTC. Translation: CASSSLQGRINYGYTF. The full variable domain, its missing parts supplied by reference TRBV11-2 and TRBJ1-2, is EAGVAQSPRYKIIEKRQSVAFWCNPISGHATLYWYQQILGQGPKLLIQFQNNGVVDDSQLPKDRFSAERLKGVDSTLKIQPAKLEDSAVYLCASSSLQGRINYGYTFGSGTRLTVV.

The rearrangement joins TRBV7-2 to TRBJ1-1; TRBD1 is a possible D gene (5 bases). Germline-derived CDR1 and CDR2 are SGHTA and FQGNSA. The CDR3 totals 14 residues. The V end was cut by 5 bases, the J end by 4 bases, with 14 bases between. CDR3 sequence: CASSLGGGVTEAFF. The CDR3, as DNA: TGTGCCAGCAGCCTAGGTGGAGGGGTCACTGAAGCTTTCTTT.

J is TRBJ1-5 and V is TRBV7-2, with TRBD1 matching 10 bases. Germline trimming cut 6 bases from V and 4 bases from J; bases unmatched to any gene: 3. The CDR3 length is 14 residues. CDR1 SGHTA and CDR2 FQGNSA come from the germline V gene. CDR3 loop: CASRTGGANQPQHF. The CDR3 DNA sequence: TGTGCCAGCAGGACAGGGGGCGCGAATCAGCCCCAGCATTTT. The full variable domain, completed using reference TRBV7-2 and TRBJ1-5, is GAGVSQSPSNKVTEKGKDVELRCDPISGHTALYWYRQSLGQGLEFLIYFQGNSAPDKSGLPSDRFSAERTGGSVSTLTIQRTQQEDSAVYLCASRTGGANQPQHFGDGTRLSIL.

The chain uses TRBV10-3 and TRBJ2-1; 8 bases are shared with TRBD2. This CDR3 spans 16 amino acids. CDR1 and CDR2 from the germline V gene are ENHRY and SYGVKD. V lost 8 bases, J lost 0 bases, and 9 bases stayed unmatched. The CDR3 nucleotides are TGTGCCATCGGACCCGGGACTAGTAGCTCCTACAATGAGCAGTTCTTC. Encoded protein: CAIGPGTSSSYNEQFF.

The count of this clone is one. The chain has TRBV5-8 and TRBJ1-1, with D possibly TRBD1 on 5 matching bases. The CDR3 loop spans 13 amino acids. The V end was cut by 2 bases, the J end by 5 bases, with 10 bases between. Germline values: CDR1 SGHTS, CDR2 YDEGEE. The CDR3 protein is CASSFGGGTEAFF. CDR3 DNA: TGTGCCAGCAGCTTTGGGGGAGGGACTGAAGCTTTCTTT.

The chain joins TRBV5-1 to TRBJ2-7; 12 bases are a match to TRBD2. This CDR3 comprises 16 residues. Germline V gene data show CDR1 as SGHRS and CDR2 as YFSETQ. Trimming at V came to 0 bases and at J to 2 bases, leaving 3 bases not matched to a gene. The DNA of the CDR3 is TGCGCCAGCAGCTTGGGAGGACTAGCGGGAACCTACGAGCAGTACTTC. It encodes CASSLGGLAGTYEQYF.

CDR3 region: CASSLEGGSVKLFF. The CDR3 DNA is TGTGCCAGCAGCTTAGAGGGGGGGTCGGTAAAACTGTTTTTT. The V gene is TRBV11-2, the J gene TRBJ1-4; TRBD1 might be the D (5 bases). CDR1 and CDR2 from the germline V gene are SGHAT and FQNNGV. Deletions cut 0 bases from V and 10 bases from J, with 12 bases between. The CDR3 covers 14 residues.

The chain uses TRBV18 and TRBJ1-1, with TRBD1 as a possible D gene (6 bases). Germline V gene data show CDR1 as KGHSH and CDR2 as LQKENI. The germline V and J ends were trimmed by 5 bases and 0 bases, with 13 bases remaining between them. The CDR3 contains 15 residues. The CDR3 protein is CASSWGTSLNTEAFF. In DNA, the CDR3 is TGTGCCAGCTCATGGGGGACAAGTTTGAACACTGAAGCTTTCTTT.